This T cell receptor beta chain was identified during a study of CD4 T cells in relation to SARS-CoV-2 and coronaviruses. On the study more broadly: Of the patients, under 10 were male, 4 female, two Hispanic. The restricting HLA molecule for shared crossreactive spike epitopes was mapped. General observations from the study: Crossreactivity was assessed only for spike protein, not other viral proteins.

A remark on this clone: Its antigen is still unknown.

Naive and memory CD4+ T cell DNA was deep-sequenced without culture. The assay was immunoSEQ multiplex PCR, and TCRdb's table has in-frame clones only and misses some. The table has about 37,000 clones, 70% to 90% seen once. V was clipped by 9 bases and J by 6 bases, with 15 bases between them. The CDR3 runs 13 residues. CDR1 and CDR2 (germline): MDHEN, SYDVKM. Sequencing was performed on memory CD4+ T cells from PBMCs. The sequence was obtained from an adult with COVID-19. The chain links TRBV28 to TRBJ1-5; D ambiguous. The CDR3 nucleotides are TGTGCCAGTTTGGCAAATCTTGGTCAGCCCCAGCATTTT. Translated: CASLANLGQPQHF.